This TCR beta chain was observed in a study of regulatory T cells in long-lasting Graves disease. Study overall: Persistent Graves' disease meant over 5 years of antithyroid drugs with positive TSH receptor antibodies.

As to time point: persistent/refractory GD, antithyroid drugs over 5 years with positive TRAb. PBMC RNA served as the TCR library source. EDTA tubes received approximately 9 milliliters of collected peripheral blood. Investigators prepared the TCR beta libraries by applying iRepertoire HTBI primers and Arm-PCR of CDR3 regions. One entry per CDR3 protein, called by TCRdb with MiXCR from the multiplex PCR reads. The table includes around 400,000 distinct CDR3 sequences, roughly a fifth detected once. The CDR3 is 15 amino acids. The germline CDR1 and CDR2 sequences are MDHEN and SYDVKM. As regards this clonotype: A much larger clonotype is one base distant, so this may be a read error.

The specimen comprised peripheral blood mononuclear cells (PBMCs), sampled when the disease was refractory, from a patient treated with antithyroid drugs. The chain combines TRBV28 with TRBJ1-1; 8 nucleotides align to TRBD1. The sequence was obtained from a female donor with Graves disease. Here the CDR3 reads CASSSADRANAEAFF. The CDR3 DNA reads TGTGCCAGCAGTTCCGCGGACAGGGCGAACGCTGAAGCTTTCTTT.